The clone carrying this TCR beta chain was recorded a few times. The antigen is undetermined. These data originate in a study of T cell responses to AZD1222 COVID-19 vaccine. The study, taken as a whole, reports: Spike-wide vaccine-associated CD4 TCRs dominated at 160-218 and 743-854. Baseline serostatus was positive in only six AZD1222 recipients. As reported, nearly half of all spike-specific TCRs target variant regions that are unmutated. Donors were chiefly white British, with a greater number of females, and clonal diversity was perhaps underestimated.

TCRdb keeps only in-frame clones here, not all; method: immunoSEQ multiplex PCR. The table has 150,000 or so clones, approximately 91% seen once. The TCR originated in an adult who received the AZD1222 COVID-19 vaccine. Sequencing used peripheral blood, obtained 28 days after the second AZD1222 dose.

CDR3 DNA sequence: TGTGCCAGCAGCCCCTGGACAGGGGATAATTCACCCCTCCACTTT. Amino acid sequence: CASSPWTGDNSPLHF. The chain links TRBV14 to TRBJ1-6, with 9 bases that match TRBD1. The V gene's germline CDR1 is SGHDN and CDR2 FVKESK. This CDR3 is built from 15 residues. The trim removed 4 bases at V and 5 bases at J, leaving 3 bases unmatched.